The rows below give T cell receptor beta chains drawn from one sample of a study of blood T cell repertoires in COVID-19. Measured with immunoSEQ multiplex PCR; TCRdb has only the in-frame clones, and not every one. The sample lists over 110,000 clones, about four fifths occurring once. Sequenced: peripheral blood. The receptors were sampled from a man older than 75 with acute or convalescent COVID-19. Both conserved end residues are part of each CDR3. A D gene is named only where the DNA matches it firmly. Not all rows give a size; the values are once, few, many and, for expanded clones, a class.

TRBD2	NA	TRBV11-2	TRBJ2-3	CASSQSGGGSHTDTQYF	TGTGCCAGCAGCCAGAGCGGGGGGGGATCTCACACAGATACGCAGTATTTT
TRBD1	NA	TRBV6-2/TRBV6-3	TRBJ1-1	CASSYSWGQTYTEAFF	TGTGCCAGCAGTTACTCGTGGGGACAGACATACACTGAAGCTTTCTTT
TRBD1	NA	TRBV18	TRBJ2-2	CASSQPGQGFTGELFF	TGTGCCAGCTCACAACCCGGACAGGGTTTCACCGGGGAGCTGTTTTTT
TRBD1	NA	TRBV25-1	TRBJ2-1	CASSNPGTGGYNEQFF	TGTGCCAGCAGTAATCCCGGGACAGGGGGATACAATGAGCAGTTCTTC
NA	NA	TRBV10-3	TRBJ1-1	CAGSGHPNTEAFF	TGTGCCGGATCGGGACACCCGAACACTGAAGCTTTCTTT
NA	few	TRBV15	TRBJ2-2	CATRGGQNTGELFF	TGTGCCACCAGGGGAGGACAAAACACCGGGGAGCTGTTTTTT
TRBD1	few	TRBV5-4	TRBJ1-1	CASSPGQGPGMNTEAFF	TGTGCCAGCAGCCCGGGACAGGGGCCGGGGATGAACACTGAAGCTTTCTTT
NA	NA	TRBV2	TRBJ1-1	CASSAIGGRTEAFF	TGTGCCAGCAGTGCCATCGGGGGGCGCACTGAAGCTTTCTTT
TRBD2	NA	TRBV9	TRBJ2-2	CASSVASGGANTGELFF	TGTGCCAGCAGCGTAGCTAGCGGGGGGGCCAACACCGGGGAGCTGTTTTTT
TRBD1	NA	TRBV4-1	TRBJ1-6	CASSQDFTFKGASYNSPLHF	TGCGCCAGCAGCCAAGATTTCACTTTCAAGGGGGCTAGCTATAATTCACCCCTCCACTTT
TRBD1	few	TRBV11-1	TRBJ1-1	CASRRDRGTNTEAFF	TGTGCCAGCAGGAGGGACAGGGGCACGAACACTGAAGCTTTCTTT
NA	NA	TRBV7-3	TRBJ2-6	CASSSRGASSGANVLTF	TGTGCCAGCAGCTCCAGGGGGGCAAGCTCTGGGGCCAACGTCCTGACTTTC
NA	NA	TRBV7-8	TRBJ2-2	CASSTRTGELFF	TGTGCCAGCAGCACCCGGACCGGGGAGCTGTTTTTT
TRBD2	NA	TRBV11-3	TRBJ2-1	CASSLSGASYNEQFF	TGTGCCAGCAGCCTTAGCGGGGCCTCCTACAATGAGCAGTTCTTC
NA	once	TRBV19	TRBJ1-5	CASGMGRYSNQPQHF	TGTGCCAGTGGTATGGGCAGGTATAGCAATCAGCCCCAGCATTTT
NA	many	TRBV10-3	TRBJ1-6	CAISGPGANSPLHF	TGTGCCATCAGTGGGCCGGGAGCGAATTCACCCCTCCACTTT
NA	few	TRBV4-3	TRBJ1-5	CASSQDRAGNQPQHF	TGCGCCAGCAGCCAAGATAGGGCGGGTAATCAGCCCCAGCATTTT
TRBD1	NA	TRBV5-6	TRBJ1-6	CASSGQGGSPLHF	TGTGCCAGCAGCGGACAGGGAGGTTCACCCCTCCACTTT
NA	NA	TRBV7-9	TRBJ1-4	CASSHRQGRTLNEKLFF	TGTGCCAGCAGCCATCGGCAGGGGAGAACCCTTAATGAAAAACTGTTTTTT
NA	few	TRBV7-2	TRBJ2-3	CASSLDGGAPDTQYF	TGTGCCAGCAGCTTAGATGGGGGGGCCCCAGATACGCAGTATTTT
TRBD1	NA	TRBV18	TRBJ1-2	CASSPGQSYGYTF	TGTGCCAGCTCACCGGGACAGAGCTACGGCTACACCTTC
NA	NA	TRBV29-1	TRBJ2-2	CSVRTDGTGELFF	TGCAGCGTGAGGACAGACGGGACCGGGGAGCTGTTTTTT
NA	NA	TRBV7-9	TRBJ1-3	CASSLQTSSGNTIYF	TGTGCCAGCAGCTTGCAGACAAGCTCTGGAAACACCATATATTTT
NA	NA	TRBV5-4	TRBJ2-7	CASSFGQAFYEQYF	TGTGCCAGCAGCTTTGGCCAGGCATTCTACGAGCAGTACTTC
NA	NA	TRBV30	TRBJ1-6	CAWSLRQSSYNSPLHF	TGTGCCTGGAGTCTGAGACAGAGCTCCTATAATTCACCCCTCCACTTT
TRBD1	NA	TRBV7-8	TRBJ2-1	CASSTRTGFINEQFF	TGTGCCAGCAGCACCCGGACAGGGTTTATAAATGAGCAGTTCTTC
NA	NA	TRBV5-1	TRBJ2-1	CASRGGVSSYNEQFF	TGCGCCAGCAGAGGCGGGGTAAGCTCCTACAATGAGCAGTTCTTC
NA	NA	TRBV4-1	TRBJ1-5	CASSVEVASNQPQHF	TGCGCCAGCAGCGTCGAGGTTGCTAGCAATCAGCCCCAGCATTTT
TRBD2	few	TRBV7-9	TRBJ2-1	CASSSLAGGFGFF	TGTGCCAGCAGCTCTTTAGCGGGGGGATTTGGGTTCTTC
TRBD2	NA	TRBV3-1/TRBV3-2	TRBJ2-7	CASSQAGGRDEQYF	TGTGCCAGCAGCCAAGCGGGGGGGCGGGACGAGCAGTACTTC